This T cell receptor beta chain was found in a study of shared T cell receptors in the human thymus. The repertoire was sequenced with immunoSEQ multiplex PCR; TCRdb's copy has only in-frame clones and lacks some. This sample yields 700,000 to 750,000 clones, of which around 85% are seen a single time; around 0.01% belongs to the top ten. This CDR3 is 15 amino acids long. V lost 3 bases, J lost 5 bases, and 16 bases lay in between. The germline V gene encodes CDR1 MDHEN and CDR2 SYDVKM. The same sample was also used in a study of human thymus T cells. That report notes: Surgeons resected thymus tissue during corrective heart surgery. V and J genes seemed to be used with bias in thymic and blood repertoires. Related research described thymic repertoires that were highly overlapping among unrelated individuals.

Sequences were obtained from thymocytes. V gene TRBV28 combines with J gene TRBJ1-1; D is perhaps TRBD1 (6 bases). This clonotype originated in a girl in the first two years of life with a congenital heart defect. The chain's CDR3 is CASSLRQVVATEAFF. In DNA form, the CDR3 reads TGTGCCAGCAGTTTGCGACAGGTGGTAGCGACTGAAGCTTTCTTT.